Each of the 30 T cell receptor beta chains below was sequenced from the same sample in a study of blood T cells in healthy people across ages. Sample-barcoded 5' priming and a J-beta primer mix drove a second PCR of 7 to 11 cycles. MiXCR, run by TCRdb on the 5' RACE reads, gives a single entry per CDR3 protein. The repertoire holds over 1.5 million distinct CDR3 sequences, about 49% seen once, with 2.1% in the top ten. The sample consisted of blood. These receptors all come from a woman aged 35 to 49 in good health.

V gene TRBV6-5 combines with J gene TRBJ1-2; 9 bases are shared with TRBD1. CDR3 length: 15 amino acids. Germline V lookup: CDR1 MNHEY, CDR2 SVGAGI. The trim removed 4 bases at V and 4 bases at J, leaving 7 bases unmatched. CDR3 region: CASSLIGTGPYGYTF. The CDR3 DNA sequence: TGTGCCAGCAGTTTAATCGGGACAGGGCCCTATGGCTACACCTTC.

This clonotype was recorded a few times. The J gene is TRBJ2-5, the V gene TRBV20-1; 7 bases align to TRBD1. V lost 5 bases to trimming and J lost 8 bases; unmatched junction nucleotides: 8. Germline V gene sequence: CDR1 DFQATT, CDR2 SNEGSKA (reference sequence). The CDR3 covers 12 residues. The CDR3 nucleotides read TGCAGTGCTTCCTACGACAGGGTTACCCAGTACTTC. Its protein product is CSASYDRVTQYF.

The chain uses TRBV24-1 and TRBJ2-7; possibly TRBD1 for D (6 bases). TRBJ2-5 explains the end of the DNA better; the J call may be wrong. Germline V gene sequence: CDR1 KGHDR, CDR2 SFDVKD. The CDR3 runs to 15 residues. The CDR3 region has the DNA TGTGCCACCAGTGACCCCCAGCCAGGGGCGGAGACCCAGTACTTC. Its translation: CATSDPQPGAETQYF.

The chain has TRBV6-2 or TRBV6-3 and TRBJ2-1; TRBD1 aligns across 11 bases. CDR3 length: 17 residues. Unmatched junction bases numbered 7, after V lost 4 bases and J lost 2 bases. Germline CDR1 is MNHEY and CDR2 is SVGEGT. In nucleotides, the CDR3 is TGTGCCAGCAGTTGGGCCCGGGGACAGGGGGCCTACAATGAGCAGTTCTTC. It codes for CASSWARGQGAYNEQFF.

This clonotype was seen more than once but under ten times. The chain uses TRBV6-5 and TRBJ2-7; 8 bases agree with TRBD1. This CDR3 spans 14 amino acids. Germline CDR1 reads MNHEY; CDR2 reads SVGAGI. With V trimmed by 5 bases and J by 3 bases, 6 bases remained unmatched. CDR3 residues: CASSGAGGRYEQYF. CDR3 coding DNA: TGTGCCAGCAGTGGGGCAGGGGGCCGCTACGAGCAGTACTTC.

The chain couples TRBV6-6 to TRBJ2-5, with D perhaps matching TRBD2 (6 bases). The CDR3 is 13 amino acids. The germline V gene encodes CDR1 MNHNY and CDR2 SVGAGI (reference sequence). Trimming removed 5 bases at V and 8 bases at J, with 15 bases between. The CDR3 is CASSRKEDYTQYF. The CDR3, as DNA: TGTGCCAGCAGTCGTAAGGAGGACTACACCCAGTACTTC.

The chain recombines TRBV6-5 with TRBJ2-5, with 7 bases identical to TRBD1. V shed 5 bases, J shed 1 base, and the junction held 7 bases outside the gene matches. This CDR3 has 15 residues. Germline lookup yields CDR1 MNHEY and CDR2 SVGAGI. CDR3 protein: CASSQQGIPQETQYF. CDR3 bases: TGTGCCAGCAGTCAACAGGGGATCCCCCAAGAGACCCAGTACTTC.

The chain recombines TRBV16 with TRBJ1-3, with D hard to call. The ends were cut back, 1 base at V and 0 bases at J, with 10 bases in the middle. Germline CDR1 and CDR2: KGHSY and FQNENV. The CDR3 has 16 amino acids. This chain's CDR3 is CASSQYNTDSGNTIYF. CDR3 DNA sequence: TGTGCCAGCAGCCAATATAACACAGACTCTGGAAACACCATATATTTT.

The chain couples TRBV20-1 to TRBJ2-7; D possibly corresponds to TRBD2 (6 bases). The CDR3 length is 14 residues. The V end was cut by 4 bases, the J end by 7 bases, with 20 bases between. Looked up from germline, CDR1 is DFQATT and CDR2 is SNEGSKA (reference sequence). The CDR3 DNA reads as TGCAGTGCTAACGGGATAGCGCCGGGGGAGGAGCAGTACTTC. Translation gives CSANGIAPGEEQYF.

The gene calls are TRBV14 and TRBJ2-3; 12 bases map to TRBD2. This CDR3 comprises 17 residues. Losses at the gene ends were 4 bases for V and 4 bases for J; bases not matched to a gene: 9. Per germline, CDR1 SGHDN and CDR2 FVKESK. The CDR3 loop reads CASSRTRLAGVADTQYF. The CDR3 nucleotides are TGTGCCAGCAGCCGCACAAGACTAGCGGGGGTTGCAGATACGCAGTATTTT.

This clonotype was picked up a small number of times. The CDR3 DNA is TGCAGCGTTGATCTCCCGAGCTCCTACGAGCAGTACTTC. It encodes CSVDLPSSYEQYF. The V call is TRBV29-1, the J call TRBJ2-7; D is uncertain. The CDR3 has 13 amino acids. V was pared by 3 bases and J by 0 bases, with 9 bases between. Germline-derived CDR1 and CDR2 are SQVTM and ANQGSEA.

The DNA for the CDR3 is TGTGCCAGCAGCTTAGCTATGGGACTAGCGGGGATGACCTACGAGCAGTACTTC. Residues: CASSLAMGLAGMTYEQYF. V is TRBV7-8 and J is TRBJ2-7; 13 bases align to TRBD2. The V gene end was trimmed by 0 bases and the J gene end by 2 bases; junction bases not matched to a gene: 7. Germline CDR1 reads SGHVS; CDR2 reads FQNEAQ. This CDR3 contains 18 residues.

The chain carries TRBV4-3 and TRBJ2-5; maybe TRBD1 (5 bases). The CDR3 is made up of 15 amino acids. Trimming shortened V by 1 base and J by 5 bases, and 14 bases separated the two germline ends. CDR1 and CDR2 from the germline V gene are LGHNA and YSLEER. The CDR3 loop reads CASSQVTGPAETQYF. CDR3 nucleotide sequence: TGCGCCAGCAGCCAAGTTACAGGCCCCGCGGAGACCCAGTACTTC.

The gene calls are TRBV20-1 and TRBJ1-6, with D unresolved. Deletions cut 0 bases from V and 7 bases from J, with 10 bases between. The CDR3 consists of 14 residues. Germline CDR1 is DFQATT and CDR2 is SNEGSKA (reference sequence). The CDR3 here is CSAREPGRNSPLHF. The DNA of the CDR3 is TGCAGTGCTAGAGAGCCGGGTAGGAATTCACCCCTCCACTTT.

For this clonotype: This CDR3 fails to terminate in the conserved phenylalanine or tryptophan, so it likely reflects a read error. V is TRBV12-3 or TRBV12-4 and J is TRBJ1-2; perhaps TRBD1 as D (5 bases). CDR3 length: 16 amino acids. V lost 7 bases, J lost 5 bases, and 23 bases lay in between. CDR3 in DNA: TGTGCCAGCATCCCCCGGGGGGGGGTTGCGGGATATGGCTACACCTTA. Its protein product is CASIPRGGVAGYGYTL.

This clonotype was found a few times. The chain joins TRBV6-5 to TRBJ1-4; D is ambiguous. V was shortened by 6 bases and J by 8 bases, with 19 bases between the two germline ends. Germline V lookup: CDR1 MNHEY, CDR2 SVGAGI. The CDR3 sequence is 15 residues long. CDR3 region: CASRMDGSFGEKLFF. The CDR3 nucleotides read TGTGCCAGCAGAATGGACGGATCATTCGGGGAAAAACTGTTTTTT.

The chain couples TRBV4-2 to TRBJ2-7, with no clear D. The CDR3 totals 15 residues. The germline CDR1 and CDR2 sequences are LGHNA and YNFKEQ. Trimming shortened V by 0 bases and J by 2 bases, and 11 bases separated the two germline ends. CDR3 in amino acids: CASSQEAHLTYEQYF. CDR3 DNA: TGTGCCAGCAGCCAAGAGGCCCACCTGACCTACGAGCAGTACTTC.

This CDR3 reads CASSRDRDLRSPLHF. The CDR3 nucleotides are TGTGCCAGCAGCAGAGACAGGGACCTGAGATCACCCCTCCACTTT. The V call is TRBV5-6, the J call TRBJ1-6; 7 nucleotides match TRBD1. V lost 4 bases to trimming and J lost 10 bases; unmatched junction nucleotides: 11. The germline V gene encodes CDR1 SGHDT and CDR2 YYEEEE. The CDR3 sequence is 15 residues long.

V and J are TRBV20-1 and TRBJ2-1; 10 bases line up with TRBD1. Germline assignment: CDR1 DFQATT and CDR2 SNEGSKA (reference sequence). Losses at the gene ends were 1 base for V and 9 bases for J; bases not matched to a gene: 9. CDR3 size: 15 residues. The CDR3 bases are TGCAGTGCTAGAGCGGGAGGGACAGGGGTAGCTGAGCAGTTCTTC. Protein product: CSARAGGTGVAEQFF.

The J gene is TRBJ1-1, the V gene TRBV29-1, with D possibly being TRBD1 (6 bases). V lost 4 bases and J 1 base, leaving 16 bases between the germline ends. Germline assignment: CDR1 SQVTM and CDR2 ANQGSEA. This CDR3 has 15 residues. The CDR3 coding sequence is TGCAGCGTTGGTAGCAGAGGGGGACAGAACACTGAAGCTTTCTTT. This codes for CSVGSRGGQNTEAFF.

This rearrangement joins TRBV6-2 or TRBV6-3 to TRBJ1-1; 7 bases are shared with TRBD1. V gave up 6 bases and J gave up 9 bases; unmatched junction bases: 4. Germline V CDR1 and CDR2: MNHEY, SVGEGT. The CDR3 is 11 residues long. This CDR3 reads CASRGTEKAFF. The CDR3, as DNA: TGTGCCAGCAGGGGGACAGAGAAAGCTTTCTTT.

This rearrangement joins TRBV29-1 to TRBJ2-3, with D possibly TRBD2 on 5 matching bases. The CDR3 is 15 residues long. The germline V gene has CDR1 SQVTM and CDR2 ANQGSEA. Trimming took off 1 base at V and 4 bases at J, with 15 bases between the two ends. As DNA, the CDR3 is TGCAGCGTTGAAGGGGCGGGCCTACCCCCAGATACGCAGTATTTT. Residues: CSVEGAGLPPDTQYF.

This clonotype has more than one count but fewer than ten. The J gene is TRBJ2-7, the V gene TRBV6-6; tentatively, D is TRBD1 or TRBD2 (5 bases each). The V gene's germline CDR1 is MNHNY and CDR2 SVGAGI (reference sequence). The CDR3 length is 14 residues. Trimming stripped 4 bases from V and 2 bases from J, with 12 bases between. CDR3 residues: CASSSGGVAYEQYF. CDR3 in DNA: TGTGCCAGCAGTTCTGGGGGAGTCGCCTACGAGCAGTACTTC.

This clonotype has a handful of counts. As DNA, the CDR3 is TGTGCCAGCAGTCCGATCTTGACAGGGGGCGCCTCTGGGGCCAACGTCCTGACTTTC. This gives the protein CASSPILTGGASGANVLTF. The rearrangement links TRBV12-3 or TRBV12-4 to TRBJ2-6, with 10 positions matching TRBD1. Trimming cost V 5 bases and J 0 bases; bases outside gene matches: 10. CDR3 length: 19 amino acids.

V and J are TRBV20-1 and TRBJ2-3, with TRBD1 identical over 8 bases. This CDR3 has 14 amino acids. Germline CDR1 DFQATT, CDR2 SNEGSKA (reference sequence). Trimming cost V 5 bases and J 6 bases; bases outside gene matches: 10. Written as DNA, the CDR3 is TGCAGTGCTGCGCACAGGGGGAGGACGGATACGCAGTATTTT. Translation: CSAAHRGRTDTQYF.

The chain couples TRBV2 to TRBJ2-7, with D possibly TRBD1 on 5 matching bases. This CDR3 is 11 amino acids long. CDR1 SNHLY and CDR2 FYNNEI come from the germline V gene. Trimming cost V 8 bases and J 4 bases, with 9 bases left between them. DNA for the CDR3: TGTGCCAGCTGGGCAGGGTACGAGCAGTACTTC. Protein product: CASWAGYEQYF. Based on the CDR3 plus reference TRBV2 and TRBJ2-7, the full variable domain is EPEVTQTPSHQVTQMGQEVILRCVPISNHLYFYWYRQILGQKVEFLVSFYNNEISEKSEIFDDQFSVERPDGSNFTLKIRSTKLEDSAMYFCASWAGYEQYFGPGTRLTVT.

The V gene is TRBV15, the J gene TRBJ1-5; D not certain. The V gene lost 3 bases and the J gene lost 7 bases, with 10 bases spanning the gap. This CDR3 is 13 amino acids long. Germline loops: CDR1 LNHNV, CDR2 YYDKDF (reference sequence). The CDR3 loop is CATSSGILQPQHF. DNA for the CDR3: TGTGCCACCAGCAGTGGTATCTTGCAGCCCCAGCATTTT.

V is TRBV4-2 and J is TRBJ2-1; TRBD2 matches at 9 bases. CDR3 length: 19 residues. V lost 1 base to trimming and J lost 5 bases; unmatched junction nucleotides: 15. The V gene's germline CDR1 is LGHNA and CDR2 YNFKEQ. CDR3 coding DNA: TGTGCCAGCAGCCAAGTCCCGGGGTTCGGCGGGGGGGCCCACAATGAGCAGTTCTTC. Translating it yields CASSQVPGFGGGAHNEQFF.

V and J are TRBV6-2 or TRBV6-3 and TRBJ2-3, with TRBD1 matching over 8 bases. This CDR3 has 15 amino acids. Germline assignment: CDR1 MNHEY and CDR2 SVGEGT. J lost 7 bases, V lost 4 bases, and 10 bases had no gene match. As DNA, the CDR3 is TGTGCCAGCAGTTCTACCAACAGGGGGAGGAATACGCAGTATTTT. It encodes CASSSTNRGRNTQYF.

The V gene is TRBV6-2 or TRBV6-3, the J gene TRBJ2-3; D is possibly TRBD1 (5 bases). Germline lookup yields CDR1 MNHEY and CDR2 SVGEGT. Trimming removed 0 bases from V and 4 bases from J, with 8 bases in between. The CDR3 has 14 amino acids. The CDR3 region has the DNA TGTGCCAGCAGTTACTCGTGGGGCGCAGATACGCAGTATTTT. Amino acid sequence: CASSYSWGADTQYF.